This T cell receptor (beta chain) was captured by sequencing in a study of blood T cells in healthy people across ages. There are 13 residues in the CDR3. With 4 bases clipped from V and 6 bases from J, the junction kept 6 bases outside the gene matches. Germline CDR1 and CDR2: SGHRS and YFSETQ. With a J-beta primer mix and a sample-barcoded 5' primer, a second PCR ran 7 to 11 cycles. TCRdb processed the 5' RACE reads anew with MiXCR; each CDR3 protein has one entry. Here the sample spans more than 650,000 distinct CDR3 sequences, under 30% being singletons. These data were likewise used in another study, on T cells of mothers and their children.

The receptor's source is a boy between 10 and 17 years old in good health. The gene calls are TRBV5-1 and TRBJ1-2, with 7 nucleotides matching TRBD1. Sequencing input: blood. The CDR3 sequence: CASSPGTANGYTF. The CDR3 DNA reads TGCGCCAGCAGCCCCGGGACAGCCAATGGCTACACCTTC.